The 10 T cell receptor beta chains reported below all come from one sample, sequenced in a study of T cell repertoires in cytomegalovirus infection. These receptors have no known antigen. TCRdb re-called the reads with MiXCR, one entry per CDR3 protein. The data hold tens of thousands of distinct CDR3 sequences, with roughly 40% observed a single time. This sample comprised CD8+ T cells from cultured PBMCs, obtained from culture after CMV antigen stimulation. The origin of the receptors is a human donor in good health (CMV status not recorded). Some clones in this sample may be carry-over from other donors' samples.

The chain joins TRBV9 to TRBJ2-1; TRBD2 agrees at 8 bases. The CDR3 has 16 amino acids. Germline loops: CDR1 SGDLS, CDR2 YYNGEE. Trimming took 0 bases from V and 10 from J; bases not matched to a gene: 12. The CDR3 is CASSVAHMGLEGEQFF. CDR3 in DNA: TGTGCCAGCAGCGTAGCCCACATGGGACTAGAAGGCGAGCAGTTCTTC.

This clonotype was seen more than once but under ten times. The gene calls are TRBV5-1 and TRBJ2-3; TRBD1 agrees at 10 bases. V lost 0 bases, J lost 2 bases, and 6 bases stayed unmatched. This CDR3 is built from 17 residues. CDR1 is SGHRS and CDR2 is YFSETQ in the germline V gene. CDR3: CASSLVGTGENTDTQYF. Written as DNA, the CDR3 is TGCGCCAGCAGCTTGGTTGGGACAGGGGAAAACACAGATACGCAGTATTTT.

The chain joins TRBV12-3 or TRBV12-4 to TRBJ1-1; a weak D match, TRBD1 (5 bases). The CDR3 length is 11 residues. V lost 6 bases to trimming and J lost 7 bases, with 9 bases between them. DNA of the CDR3: TGTGCCAGCAGAACCCAGGGTGAAGCTTTCTTT. Translation gives CASRTQGEAFF.

The chain couples TRBV20-1 to TRBJ2-2, with D hard to call. This CDR3 has 13 amino acids. The germline V gene has CDR1 DFQATT and CDR2 SNEGSKA (reference sequence). Trimming stripped 5 bases from V and 3 bases from J, with 10 bases between. CDR3 loop: CSAPLLDTGELFF. The CDR3 coding sequence is TGCAGTGCTCCTTTACTGGACACCGGGGAGCTGTTTTTT.

This clonotype came up a few times. This chain links TRBV12-3 or TRBV12-4 with TRBJ1-1; the D is unclear. Trimming stripped 3 bases from V and 1 base from J, with 18 bases between. The length of the CDR3 is 17 residues. CDR3: CASSFRLEGIGNTEAFF. In nucleotides, the CDR3 is TGTGCCAGCAGTTTTCGACTCGAGGGCATAGGGAACACTGAAGCTTTCTTT.

The genes are TRBV5-6 and TRBJ1-1; no reliable D call. There are 14 residues in the CDR3. CDR1 and CDR2 from the germline V gene are SGHDT and YYEEEE. V lost 2 bases, J lost 1 base, and 9 bases lay in between. CDR3 bases: TGTGCCAGCAGCTTCGGTACGGCGAACACTGAAGCTTTCTTT. It yields the protein CASSFGTANTEAFF.

The DNA of the CDR3 is TGCGCCAGCAGCAAGGACGCCATCTCCTACGAGCAGTACTTC. As protein: CASSKDAISYEQYF. The rearrangement joins TRBV5-1 to TRBJ2-7, with D hard to call. The germline V gene encodes CDR1 SGHRS and CDR2 YFSETQ. This CDR3 has 14 amino acids. The V end was cut by 4 bases, the J end by 0 bases, with 11 bases between.

The sample holds a few counts of this clonotype. The V gene is TRBV7-6, the J gene TRBJ2-1; no firm D call. Deletions cut 4 bases from V and 2 bases from J, with 12 bases between. Germline CDR1 SGHVS, CDR2 FNYEAQ. The CDR3 sequence is 15 residues long. CDR3: CASSSDPLAYNEQFF. The CDR3 coding sequence is TGTGCCAGCAGCTCGGACCCCTTAGCCTACAATGAGCAGTTCTTC.

This clonotype was seen ten or more times. CDR3 sequence reads: CASSLEPSGGAASTDTQYF. The CDR3 bases are TGTGCCAGCAGCTTAGAGCCTAGCGGGGGGGCAGCTAGCACAGATACGCAGTATTTT. This chain joins TRBV7-2 and TRBJ2-3; TRBD2 matches 12 bases. CDR3 length: 19 residues. Germline V gene sequence: CDR1 SGHTA, CDR2 FQGNSA. The J segment lost 0 bases and the V segment lost 1 base, leaving 8 bases of the junction unmatched.

This clonotype occurred a few times. The chain links TRBV7-6 to TRBJ1-2, with a tentative D call TRBD1 (5 bases). CDR1 and CDR2 from the germline V gene are SGHVS and FNYEAQ. The length of the CDR3 is 15 residues. Trimming removed 7 bases at V and 8 bases at J, with 23 bases between. Written as DNA, the CDR3 is TGTGCCAGCACCAAATTTCCAGGGCCTCCGCGCGGCTACACCTTC. Translating it yields CASTKFPGPPRGYTF.